Here is one T cell receptor (beta chain) with its context. The data stem from a study of blood T cell repertoires in COVID-19. The assay was immunoSEQ multiplex PCR, and TCRdb's table has in-frame clones only and misses some. The sample lists about 250,000 clones; approximately 83% were seen once. Deletions cut 0 bases from V and 7 bases from J, with 9 bases between. CDR1 SGHRS and CDR2 YFSETQ come from the germline V gene. The CDR3 totals 13 residues. This receptor was obtained from a woman aged 40-49 years who had been exposed to COVID-19. The chain recombines TRBV5-1 with TRBJ2-3, with a possible D match to TRBD2 (5 bases). Specimen: PBMCs or T cells enriched from blood (not recorded which). The CDR3 spells CASSLGTGNTQYF. As DNA, the CDR3 is TGCGCCAGCAGCTTGGGAACGGGAAATACGCAGTATTTT. The whole variable domain, remainder taken from reference TRBV5-1 and TRBJ2-3, is KAGVTQTPRYLIKTRGQQVTLSCSPISGHRSVSWYQQTPGQGLQFLFEYFSETQRNKGNFPGRFSGRQFSNSRSEMNVSTLELGDSALYLCASSLGTGNTQYFGPGTRLTVL.